A single TCR beta chain is shown here with its context. Its cognate antigen is unknown. This sample was taken from a study of post-analysis software for immune sequencing data. Study-level findings and limits: Normalized Chao1 diversity was significantly reduced in patients versus controls. Under the F measure, samples that were prepared in one batch clustered strongly together.

Carried by the TCR beta cDNA libraries were unique molecular identifiers. When about 0.9 to 11 million T cells were used, they gave about 490,000 cDNA molecules. TCRdb passed the PCR reads through MiXCR, listing each CDR3 protein once. The sample yields over 700,000 distinct CDR3 sequences, 25% to 30% seen once. Sequencing was done on a sample of blood. The source of this sequence is a girl aged 5 to 17 with multiple sclerosis.

CDR3: CASRSGSANEKLFF. The CDR3 DNA is TGCGCCAGCAGGTCAGGATCAGCTAATGAAAAACTGTTTTTT. V gene TRBV10-1 combines with J gene TRBJ1-4; unclear D gene. CDR3 length: 14 amino acids. V was shortened by 6 bases and J by 3 bases, with 11 bases between the two germline ends. The germline V gene has CDR1 WNHNN and CDR2 SYGVQD (reference sequence).